These T cell receptor beta chains were read from a single sample in a study of blood T cell repertoires in COVID-19. Here immunoSEQ multiplex PCR was the method, and the copy in TCRdb shows in-frame clones only, minus some. In the table there are over 35,000 clones, approximately 90% of which are singletons. The sample comprised peripheral blood. These receptors were taken from a woman in her twenties or thirties in a cohort sampled during active COVID-19. Each CDR3 is given with its conserved first and last residue.

>TRBV5-1|TRBJ2-7
CASSADRFEQYF
>TRBV3-1/TRBV3-2|TRBJ2-7
CASSQSSRANAQYF
>TRBV28|TRBJ2-5
CASSLLWLASLKTQYF
>TRBV7-6|TRBJ2-6
CASSRQGLVSGANVLTF
>TRBV7-2|TRBJ2-3
CASSLVAGSTDTQYF
>TRBV24-1|TRBJ2-3
CATSDPRGLSVTDTQYF
>TRBV5-4|TRBJ2-5
CASTIRGYQETQYF
>TRBV2|TRBJ1-4
CASSVGGAFNEKLFF
>TRBV12-3/TRBV12-4|TRBJ1-1
CASSLPRNTEAFF
>TRBV10-3|TRBJ2-3
CAISDTRTTDTQYF
>TRBV19|TRBJ1-1
CASSSRTGREITMNTEAFF
>TRBV9|TRBJ2-1
CASSVEGSGSYNEQFF
>TRBV5-4|TRBJ2-1
CASSLEAGAYNEQFF
>TRBV27|TRBJ2-7
CASSLYRVRSYEQYF
>TRBV5-5|TRBJ1-1
CASSLYDRGPYTEAFF
>TRBV12-5|TRBJ2-5
CASGLVRVTRQTQYF
>TRBV6-1|TRBJ1-3
CASSETGTVSGNTIYF
>TRBV19|TRBJ2-1
CASLPDRSNEQFF
>TRBV2|TRBJ1-5
CASSPGHRQPQHF
>TRBV4-2|TRBJ1-2
CASSQEWAGNQRIYGYTF
>TRBV5-1|TRBJ1-6
CASSPGGSSYNSPLHF
>TRBV4-1|TRBJ2-3
CASSRSTGGGTDTQYF
>TRBV7-9|TRBJ2-1
CAGQDAYNEQFF
>TRBV4-2|TRBJ2-6
CASSQVSRRRVSSGANVLTF
>TRBV28|TRBJ2-7
CASSPGGGTVREQYF
>TRBV6-6|TRBJ1-2
CALRNGDRVYGYTF
>TRBV6-2/TRBV6-3|TRBJ1-1
CASSPPRRGTEAFF
>TRBV6-2/TRBV6-3|TRBJ1-2
CASSYSTPKKFGYTF
>TRBV4-1|TRBJ2-5
CASSQPTSYQETQYF
>TRBV2|TRBJ2-7
CASSRQGFSGYEQYF
>TRBV3-1/TRBV3-2|TRBJ2-1
CASSQVGLAENNEQFF
>TRBV7-9|TRBJ2-7
CASSRGTSGRPYEQYF
>TRBV11-2|TRBJ1-1
CASSLRTAPPLDTEAFF
>TRBV19|TRBJ1-5
CASSPQGGRSNQPQHF
>TRBV6-6|TRBJ2-1
CASSPFGAGGPEIYNEQFF
>TRBV7-3|TRBJ2-1
CASSPTTYSYNEQFF
>TRBV28|TRBJ1-5
CASSPLAGRQPQHF
>TRBV5-1|TRBJ2-7
CASSLDAMDEQYF
>TRBV13|TRBJ2-7
CASSLEFGQGAYEQYF
>TRBV24-1|TRBJ2-1
CATSDPPAGYNEQFF
>TRBV4-3|TRBJ2-1
CASSQGQGSYNEQFF
>TRBV30|TRBJ1-1
CAWTRGTGTTEAFF
>TRBV6-2/TRBV6-3|TRBJ2-1
CASSYDRGGAEQFF
>TRBV7-8|TRBJ2-7
CASSLWVAKDYEQYF
>TRBV7-7|TRBJ2-7
CASSLTTQGGEQYF
>TRBV19|TRBJ2-2
CASSIDFRSGELFF
>TRBV6-4|TRBJ2-2
CASSERGTSDTGELFF
>TRBV18|TRBJ2-2
CASSLLGPGLAGGPLKTNTGELFF
>TRBV15|TRBJ2-3
CATSRSGSTDTQYF
>TRBV6-1|TRBJ1-1
CASSEPQGHTEAFF
>TRBV19|TRBJ2-1
CASSRQSAGTSGYNEQFF
>TRBV29-1|TRBJ1-1
CSVVPEAFF
>TRBV5-1|TRBJ1-2
CASSSGQGANSHGYTF
>TRBV6-1|TRBJ2-7
CASSEASGTSGKQYF